A selection of T cell receptor beta chains follows, all from one sample in a study of blood T cell repertoires in COVID-19. Assay: immunoSEQ multiplex PCR; the TCRdb copy retains only in-frame clones and omits some. The sample shows roughly 230,000 clones, approximately 81% of them seen only once. Material for sequencing was PBMCs or T cells enriched from blood (not recorded which). Receptors were obtained from a woman aged 45-65 years who had been exposed to COVID-19. Both conserved end residues are trimmed from each CDR3.

j_call: TRBJ1-6; v_call: TRBV27; cdr3_aa: ASRSRDIRSPLH
j_call: TRBJ1-1; v_call: TRBV4-2; cdr3_aa: ASSQDLQRNTEAF
j_call: TRBJ1-4; v_call: TRBV7-2; cdr3_aa: ASSLGQGRDEKLF
j_call: TRBJ1-2; v_call: TRBV11-2; cdr3_aa: ASSRTRSYT
j_call: TRBJ2-7; v_call: TRBV27; cdr3_aa: ASSKLSEASYEQY
j_call: TRBJ1-4; v_call: TRBV7-9; cdr3_aa: ASSSLPGGNEKLF
j_call: TRBJ1-5; v_call: TRBV21-1; cdr3_aa: ASSKATRTYRELNQPQH
j_call: TRBJ1-4; v_call: TRBV23-1; cdr3_aa: ASEPLGTDNEKLF
j_call: TRBJ2-5; v_call: TRBV7-9; cdr3_aa: ASAIIGQGGETQY
j_call: TRBJ2-3; v_call: TRBV28; cdr3_aa: ASSSRTGVWTDTQY
j_call: TRBJ2-1; v_call: TRBV28; cdr3_aa: ASSSTRRGVSYNEQF
j_call: TRBJ1-2; v_call: TRBV5-4; cdr3_aa: ASSYGTGVNYGYT
j_call: TRBJ2-1; v_call: TRBV5-1; cdr3_aa: ASSFTGSSYNEQF
j_call: TRBJ2-1; v_call: TRBV10-3; cdr3_aa: AIRGQSSSYNEQF
j_call: TRBJ1-6; v_call: TRBV4-1; cdr3_aa: ASSLTTGGVNSPLH
j_call: TRBJ2-2; v_call: TRBV19; cdr3_aa: ASSVGTGGRGELF
j_call: TRBJ2-7; v_call: TRBV5-1; cdr3_aa: ASSLGLAGDEQY
j_call: TRBJ1-2; v_call: TRBV19; cdr3_aa: ASREAGCWDYGYT
j_call: TRBJ2-1; v_call: TRBV5-4; cdr3_aa: ASSLVLAYEQF
j_call: TRBJ1-1; v_call: TRBV3-1/TRBV3-2; cdr3_aa: ASSRTGTGGLEAF
j_call: TRBJ2-3; v_call: TRBV7-9; cdr3_aa: ASSSDIAGPGDTQY
j_call: TRBJ1-1; v_call: TRBV11-2; cdr3_aa: ASSLRVNTEAF
j_call: TRBJ1-6; v_call: TRBV6-6; cdr3_aa: ASSPGTGKSPLH
j_call: TRBJ2-7; v_call: TRBV19; cdr3_aa: ASSLQRTYEQY
j_call: TRBJ2-5; v_call: TRBV18; cdr3_aa: ASSRAGDPLETQY
j_call: TRBJ1-6; v_call: TRBV4-1; cdr3_aa: ASSSRQAAIGSPLH
j_call: TRBJ1-1; v_call: TRBV18; cdr3_aa: ASSLGQGNTEAF
j_call: TRBJ2-1; v_call: TRBV7-6; cdr3_aa: ASSLGRGGAFNEQF
j_call: TRBJ2-1; v_call: TRBV9; cdr3_aa: ASSVGLLAGGFEDEQF
j_call: TRBJ1-2; v_call: TRBV5-5; cdr3_aa: ASSLRGWDGYT
j_call: TRBJ1-3; v_call: TRBV29-1; cdr3_aa: SAGLMTGGPSGNTIY
j_call: TRBJ1-4; v_call: TRBV19; cdr3_aa: ASSIGRGRIEKLF
j_call: TRBJ2-1; v_call: TRBV5-6; cdr3_aa: ASSASERGIYNEQF
j_call: TRBJ1-2; v_call: TRBV6-5; cdr3_aa: ASSQGKGYT
j_call: TRBJ2-1; v_call: TRBV19; cdr3_aa: ASSIDLGQSYNEQF
j_call: TRBJ1-1; v_call: TRBV5-4; cdr3_aa: ASSLRGRNTEAF
j_call: TRBJ1-1; v_call: TRBV28; cdr3_aa: ASSPWTLRITEAF
j_call: TRBJ2-1; v_call: TRBV5-1; cdr3_aa: ASSLAGASYNEQF
j_call: TRBJ2-3; v_call: TRBV4-1; cdr3_aa: ASSQELAGGTDTQY
j_call: TRBJ2-1; v_call: TRBV28; cdr3_aa: ASSAPGGVHNEQF
j_call: TRBJ1-2; v_call: TRBV5-1; cdr3_aa: ASSTGTGVLNYGYT
j_call: TRBJ1-6; v_call: TRBV27; cdr3_aa: ASSFGTGNYSPLH